This TCR beta chain was recorded in a study of immune evolution from preneoplasia to lung adenocarcinoma (dated by TCRdb to about 2021). With respect to the entire study: HLA loss of heterozygosity was found in approximately 7.6% of AIS, roughly 15% of MIA and 30% to 40% of ADC lesions, and in no AAH lesions. The study used immune gene expression, TCR sequencing and multiplex immunofluorescence to profile the immune contexture of lung adenocarcinoma precursors and invasive adenocarcinoma. Resected precursor lesions (AAH, AIS, MIA) and invasive adenocarcinomas were each compared against paired morphologically normal lung tissue. The sample size depended on which specimens were available, not on a prior power calculation. The immune data were integrated with whole exome sequencing and methylation data obtained from the same cohort of nodules. A total of approximately 50 patients with pulmonary nodules who underwent surgical resection were included in the overall cohort. A total of under 55 patients contributed TCR sequencing data. It was reported in the study that more than 85 samples were used for TCR sequencing. POLYSOLVER was used to infer Class I HLA alleles from exome data, while LOHHLA was used to detect allele-specific HLA loss.

The immunoSEQ hsTCRbeta Kit was used to sequence TCR beta CDR3 regions from DNA. The authors processed their data as follows. The ImmunoSEQ Analyzer was used to analyse the TCR sequencing data. T cell clonality was defined as 1 minus Pielou's evenness computed on productive rearrangements. To measure T cell diversity, the inverse Simpson index was applied to productive templates. T cell density was defined as TCR beta template counts normalized to usable DNA, with usable DNA estimated by amplification and sequencing of housekeeping genes. Two-sided Kruskal-Wallis tests were used to compare TCR metrics across histologic stages. In TCRdb, the immuneACCESS table is reduced to in-frame sequences with V and J assigned. These tables do not hold every clone; where another copy was compared, an unresolved V gene accounts for under half, and the others remain unexplained. The D gene and trimming were derived from the DNA, and the V and J assignments and clone size from that table. This sample holds 30,000 to 45,000 clones; roughly 74% were observed only once. The top ten hold about 6% of the sample.

Study-wide conclusions, independent of this receptor: T cell clonality was highest in KRAS-mutant nodules compared with EGFR-mutant or double wild-type lesions. Clonality was highest in normal lung, while later-stage lesions appeared to show lower clonality but higher T cell density and diversity. Normal lung had the highest top T cell clone frequencies, which appeared to decline progressively from AAH through AIS, MIA and invasive adenocarcinoma. Because all patients were from Japan and China, applicability to Western populations was uncertain. The findings reflected association rather than direct causation, and larger cohorts with long-term follow-up and longitudinal biopsies were considered necessary.

Resection was performed on patients in Japan or China between the mid-2010s and the late 2010s. Two lung cancer pathologists independently reviewed H&E slides to confirm the histologic diagnosis of every case. To enrich premalignant or tumor cells for nucleic acid extraction, macro-dissection was performed after pathologic assessment. FFPE tissue was used for DNA isolation with the AllPrep DNA/RNA FFPE Kit. Trimming costs V 4 bases and J 5 bases, and their ends lie 10 bases apart. Its CDR3 holds 13 amino acids, cysteine through phenylalanine. Just CDR3 DNA is preserved here, 39 bases in frame from base 1. The germline V gene encodes CDR1 SGHRS and CDR2 YFSETQ. About this clone itself: Its antigen is not yet known. The record has no base qualities; no much larger clone is one base away.

Recombination joined TRBV5-1 with TRBJ1-5; the D segment could be TRBD1, given 5 matching bases. This receptor was taken from a person in their sixties or seventies with lung adenocarcinoma. The sample consisted of FFPE invasive lung adenocarcinoma tissue. The cell subset or site label, read with the paper, signifies: frankly invasive lung adenocarcinoma (ADC). In nucleotides, the sequence is TGCGCCAGCAGCCTTGCGGGGGATCAGCCCCAGCATTTT. It codes for CASSLAGDQPQHF.